A single sample is the source of the 24 T cell receptor beta chains below, sequenced in a study of blood T cells in healthy people across ages. Primed by a sample-barcoded 5' primer and a J-beta primer mix, a second PCR proceeded for about 6 to 12 cycles. TCRdb analysed the 5' RACE reads with MiXCR anew, one entry per CDR3 protein. The repertoire has 600,000 to 1,000,000 distinct CDR3 sequences, roughly 50% of them found once; the top ten carry approximately 20%. What was sequenced was blood. The receptors here all came from a man aged 25-40 years in good health.

The rearrangement joins TRBV6-5 to TRBJ2-1; tentative D call: TRBD2 (6 bases). Germline V gene lookup returns CDR1 MNHEY and CDR2 SVGAGI. Trimming removed 2 bases from V and 7 bases from J, with 9 bases in between. The CDR3 extends over 13 amino acids. The DNA of the CDR3 is TGTGCCAGCAGTTACGGTCGGGGGAATGAGCAGTTCTTC. The encoded protein is CASSYGRGNEQFF.

This clonotype was found a few times. Compared with germline, one end of the junction differs, possibly owing to a read error. This chain links TRBV4-2 with TRBJ1-5; no reliable D call. Looked up from germline, CDR1 is LGHNA and CDR2 is YNFKEQ. The CDR3 runs to 14 residues. CDR3 sequence: CASSQDLGNRPQHF. The CDR3 DNA follows: TGTGCCAGCAGCCAAGACTTGGGCAATCGGCCCCAGCATTTT.

In this sample, this clonotype turned up a few times. The chain joins TRBV30 to TRBJ1-5; TRBD1 aligns across 7 bases. The V and J ends lost 2 bases and 4 bases, in that order; junction bases with no gene match: 2. The CDR3 is 13 amino acids. Per germline, CDR1 GTSNPN and CDR2 SVGIG (reference sequence). The DNA of the CDR3 is TGTGCCTGGAGTAAGGGGGCTAATCAGCCCCAGCATTTT. It specifies CAWSKGANQPQHF.

The rearrangement links TRBV3-1 to TRBJ2-7; TRBD2 might be the D (7 bases). The CDR3 runs 14 residues. Germline CDR1 and CDR2: LGHDT and YNNKEL (reference sequence). The V gene lost 3 bases and the J gene lost 4 bases, with 13 bases spanning the gap. This CDR3 reads CASSQLGGQYEQYF. The CDR3 bases are TGTGCCAGCAGCCAGCTCGGGGGGCAGTACGAGCAGTACTTC.

J is TRBJ2-3 and V is TRBV12-3 or TRBV12-4; D is perhaps TRBD1 or TRBD2 (6 bases each). CDR3 size: 15 residues. Trimming removed 7 bases at V and 11 bases at J, with 25 bases between. The CDR3 protein is CASTLGAGGYNEQYF. The DNA of the CDR3 is TGTGCCAGCACCCTGGGGGCCGGGGGCTACAATGAGCAGTATTTT.

V usage is TRBV19 and J usage is TRBJ2-1; D not certain. V was cut by 6 bases and J by 9 bases, with 18 bases left in between. This CDR3 comprises 14 residues. Germline V lookup: CDR1 LNHDA, CDR2 SQIVND (reference sequence). The CDR3 DNA follows: TGTGCCAGTAGCAGTAAGGGCCGCAGACGTGAGCAGTTCTTC. This codes for CASSSKGRRREQFF.

This rearrangement joins TRBV9 to TRBJ2-6; 7 nucleotides line up with TRBD1. The ends lost 3 bases at V and 1 base at J; junction bases unmatched: 4. The CDR3 totals 16 residues. Germline values: CDR1 SGDLS, CDR2 YYNGEE. The CDR3 region is CASSARQGSGANVLTF. The CDR3 region has the DNA TGTGCCAGCAGCGCGAGACAGGGTTCTGGGGCCAACGTCCTGACTTTC.

This chain uses TRBV9 with TRBJ2-1, with 9 bases lining up with TRBD2. Germline CDR1 SGDLS, CDR2 YYNGEE. The J segment lost 4 bases and the V segment lost 3 bases, leaving 11 bases of the junction unmatched. The CDR3 is made up of 17 amino acids. The CDR3 region has the DNA TGTGCCAGCAGCGGAGGTTGGGCTAGCGGGATGTACAATGAGCAGTTCTTC. Protein product: CASSGGWASGMYNEQFF.

This sequence joins TRBV20-1 and TRBJ2-1; TRBD2 aligns across 11 bases. The CDR3 is made up of 17 amino acids. Trimming took 4 bases from V and 2 from J; bases not matched to a gene: 10. Germline CDR1 DFQATT, CDR2 SNEGSKA (reference sequence). The CDR3 loop reads CSAKDYSGRGPYNEQFF. The CDR3, as DNA: TGCAGTGCTAAAGACTATAGCGGGAGGGGACCCTACAATGAGCAGTTCTTC.

The chain employs TRBV5-1 and TRBJ2-3, with 8 bases that match TRBD1. The CDR3 extends over 15 amino acids. The germline V gene has CDR1 SGHRS and CDR2 YFSETQ. The V and J ends lost 3 bases and 3 bases, in that order; junction bases with no gene match: 6. In DNA, the CDR3 is TGCGCCAGCAGCTGGGCAGGGGGCGCTACAGATACGCAGTATTTT. Protein sequence: CASSWAGGATDTQYF.

This chain links TRBV29-1 with TRBJ1-1; possible D gene TRBD1, 5 bases. Between the trimmed V and J ends, which lost 7 bases and 0 bases, there was a span of 21 bases. Germline loops: CDR1 SQVTM, CDR2 ANQGSEA. The CDR3 has 16 residues. The CDR3 sequence: CSGRGGSGWVNTEAFF. The CDR3 region has the DNA TGCAGCGGGCGGGGGGGGTCCGGCTGGGTGAACACTGAAGCTTTCTTT.

There are a few counts of this clonotype. The chain couples TRBV7-2 to TRBJ2-7, with a weak D call TRBD2 (5 bases). The germline CDR1 and CDR2 sequences are SGHTA and FQGNSA. V was shortened by 5 bases and J by 0 bases, with 14 bases between the two germline ends. The CDR3 loop spans 15 amino acids. The CDR3 loop is CASSPQAESSYEQYF. In DNA, the CDR3 is TGTGCCAGCAGCCCGCAAGCGGAGAGCTCCTACGAGCAGTACTTC.

V and J are TRBV24-1 and TRBJ2-6; no definite D call. The ends were cut back, 5 bases at V and 0 bases at J, with 7 bases in the middle. CDR1 is KGHDR and CDR2 is SFDVKD in the germline V gene. This CDR3 has 15 residues. This chain's CDR3 is CATSARASGANVLTF. The CDR3 region has the DNA TGTGCCACCAGTGCTAGGGCCTCTGGGGCCAACGTCCTGACTTTC.

The table lists this clonotype with many counts. In nucleotides, the CDR3 is TGTGCCACCAGTGATGGAGGGCTTTCCGAGCAGTACTTC. It translates to CATSDGGLSEQYF. V gene TRBV24-1 combines with J gene TRBJ2-5, with D possibly matching TRBD2 (6 bases). Judging by the DNA end, TRBJ2-7 fits better; the J call may be wrong. Germline V gives CDR1 KGHDR, CDR2 SFDVKD. The CDR3 spans 13 residues.

This chain uses TRBV6-2 or TRBV6-3 with TRBJ2-7; D call uncertain. This CDR3 is 11 amino acids long. V shed 0 bases and J shed 9 bases, with 6 bases lying between them. CDR1 and CDR2 from the germline V gene are MNHEY and SVGEGT. CDR3 DNA: TGTGCCAGCAGTTACTCGCTCTGGCAGTACTTC. It is translated as CASSYSLWQYF.

The V and J genes are TRBV10-3 and TRBJ2-7; 13 positions match TRBD2. The CDR3 totals 17 residues. With V trimmed by 11 bases and J by 6 bases, 19 bases remained unmatched. Looked up from germline, CDR1 is ENHRY and CDR2 is SYGVKD. In DNA form, the CDR3 reads TGTGCCGCCCAGGGGACTAGCGGGGCCCCAACGACCCTCGAGCAGTACTTC. Translation gives CAAQGTSGAPTTLEQYF.

There are a few counts of this clonotype. The rearrangement joins TRBV29-1 to TRBJ2-5; 11 bases line up with TRBD1. The DNA matches TRBJ2-7 better at its end, which makes the J call doubtful. Per the germline V gene, CDR1 is SQVTM and CDR2 is ANQGSEA. The CDR3 is 15 residues long. The CDR3 DNA reads as TGCAGCGTTGCCCGGGAGGACAGGGGGCATAGCGAGCAGTACTTC. This codes for CSVAREDRGHSEQYF.

Details on this clonotype: Its ends do not fully match the called genes, so a read error is possible. The chain links TRBV5-6 to TRBJ1-2; TRBD1 agrees at 7 bases. Germline V CDR1 and CDR2: SGHDT, YYEEEE. CDR3 length: 17 residues. The CDR3: CASSYPPPTGRRYGHTF. The DNA of the CDR3 is TGTGCCAGCAGCTACCCACCCCCGACAGGGAGGAGGTATGGCCACACCTTC.

The chain links TRBV9 to TRBJ1-5; D unresolved. CDR3 length equals 13 residues. Trimming stripped 0 bases from V and 5 bases from J, with 6 bases between. Per germline, CDR1 SGDLS and CDR2 YYNGEE. The CDR3 DNA reads TGTGCCAGCAGCGTAGGTGCTGATCAGCCCCAGCATTTT. Its translation is CASSVGADQPQHF.

This clonotype was recorded a few times. The chain combines TRBV20-1 with TRBJ2-5, with D possibly being TRBD1 or TRBD2 (5 bases each). V was pared by 4 bases and J by 9 bases, with 15 bases between. The CDR3 has 12 residues. The germline gives CDR1 DFQATT, CDR2 SNEGSKA (reference sequence). The CDR3 is CSAIHGTGAQYF. In nucleotides, the CDR3 is TGCAGTGCTATTCACGGGACCGGGGCCCAGTACTTC.

This chain links TRBV28 with TRBJ2-4, with a weak D call TRBD2 (5 bases). The length of the CDR3 is 14 residues. V lost 3 bases, J lost 0 bases, and 6 bases lay in between. Germline V gene lookup returns CDR1 MDHEN and CDR2 SYDVKM. CDR3 DNA: TGTGCCAGCAGTTTGACTATAGCCAAAAACATTCAGTACTTC. Translation gives CASSLTIAKNIQYF.

The chain joins TRBV11-2 to TRBJ2-5; D tentatively reads TRBD1 or TRBD2 (5 bases each). The V and J ends lost 8 bases and 0 bases respectively, with 13 bases between them. Germline V lookup: CDR1 SGHAT, CDR2 FQNNGV. The CDR3 is 14 residues long. The CDR3 loop is CASGTGGYQETQYF. CDR3 nucleotides: TGTGCCAGCGGGACGGGCGGGTACCAAGAGACCCAGTACTTC. The full variable domain, in which reference TRBV11-2 and TRBJ2-5 provide the parts outside the CDR3, is EAGVAQSPRYKIIEKRQSVAFWCNPISGHATLYWYQQILGQGPKLLIQFQNNGVVDDSQLPKDRFSAERLKGVDSTLKIQPAKLEDSAVYLCASGTGGYQETQYFGPGTRLLVL.

The V gene is TRBV7-2, the J gene TRBJ1-5, with no clear D. Trimming removed 5 bases at V and 4 bases at J, with 12 bases between. Looked up from germline, CDR1 is SGHTA and CDR2 is FQGNSA. The CDR3 has 14 residues. CDR3 in DNA: TGTGCCAGCAGCCAACGGCCCGGGAATCAGCCCCAGCATTTT. It translates to CASSQRPGNQPQHF.

The chain couples TRBV20-1 to TRBJ2-7; 8 bases are shared with TRBD2. Trimming at V came to 0 bases and at J to 4 bases, leaving 8 bases not matched to a gene. The CDR3 is 15 residues long. Per the germline V gene, CDR1 is DFQATT and CDR2 is SNEGSKA (reference sequence). This chain's CDR3 is CSARDLTSGQYEQYF. CDR3 DNA sequence: TGCAGTGCTAGAGACTTAACTAGCGGACAATACGAGCAGTACTTC.